This TCR beta chain was recorded in a study of CD8 T cells in Susac syndrome. Between the trimmed V and J ends, which lost 1 base and 0 bases, there was a span of 10 bases. From germline, CDR1 is GTSNPN and CDR2 SVGIG (reference sequence). CDR3 length: 14 residues. CD8+ and CD4+ T cells from blood underwent TCR beta sequencing. Included as multiple sclerosis controls were treatment-naive patients who had stable or active relapsing-remitting disease. Through negative isolation, CD4+ and CD8+ T cells were obtained, while TEMRA cells were enriched using FACS. RNA in amounts of about 0.5 to 1 ug was reverse transcribed with random hexamers. Amplification of TCR beta CDR3 across 54 Vbeta and 13 Jbeta was performed with immunoSEQ multiplex PCR. TCRdb ran MiXCR on the immunoSEQ multiplex PCR reads and lists one entry per CDR3 protein. The sample shows 400,000 or so distinct CDR3 sequences, 85% of them seen only once.

The chain employs TRBV30 and TRBJ2-7; D gene ambiguous. Specimen: CD8+ T cells from PBMCs. The sequence was obtained from a human donor with multiple sclerosis. Here the CDR3 DNA reads TGTGCCTGGAGTGGTTGGAGCGCCTCCTACGAGCAGTACTTC. This codes for CAWSGWSASYEQYF. Filled out from reference TRBV30 and TRBJ2-7, the complete variable domain reads SQTIHQWPATLVQPVGSPLSLECTVEGTSNPNLYWYRQAAGRGLQLLFYSVGIGQISSEVPQNLSASRPQDRQFILSSKKLLLSDSGFYLCAWSGWSASYEQYFGPGTRLTVT.